This entry lists 28 T cell receptor beta chains sequenced from one sample in a study of T cells after yellow fever vaccination. TCRdb analysed the 5' RACE reads with MiXCR anew, one entry per CDR3 protein. The sample records hundreds of thousands of distinct CDR3 sequences, around a fifth being singletons. Here the sequenced sample was PBMCs, taken about 21 days after the first yellow fever vaccination. The source of these receptors is a man in his late teens or twenties who received the YFV17D yellow fever vaccine.

The table lists this clonotype with a few counts. The genes are TRBV7-2 and TRBJ1-6; tentatively, D is TRBD1 (5 bases). The CDR3 consists of 16 residues. The germline V and J ends were trimmed by 0 bases and 7 bases, with 13 bases remaining between them. Germline V gene lookup returns CDR1 SGHTA and CDR2 FQGNSA. This chain's CDR3 is CASSLARGLRNSPLHF. CDR3 DNA: TGTGCCAGCAGCTTAGCGCGGGGACTGAGAAATTCACCCCTCCACTTT.

Here the CDR3 DNA reads TGTGCCAGCAGCTTAGTTCAGGGATCGGGCACTGAAGCTTTCTTT. As protein: CASSLVQGSGTEAFF. The rearrangement uses TRBV11-1 and TRBJ1-1, with D perhaps matching TRBD1 (5 bases). The CDR3 extends over 15 amino acids. Germline V gene sequence: CDR1 SGHAT, CDR2 FQDESV (reference sequence). Trimming cost V 1 base and J 4 bases, with 13 bases left between them.

The genes are TRBV18 and TRBJ2-4, with D perhaps being TRBD1 or TRBD2 (5 bases each). Trimming took 3 bases from V and 2 from J, leaving 11 bases between them. CDR3 length: 15 amino acids. CDR1 is KGHSH, CDR2 LQKENI, per germline. CDR3 protein: CASSPYEGTKNIQYF. DNA for the CDR3: TGTGCCAGCTCACCTTATGAGGGGACCAAAAACATTCAGTACTTC. The full variable domain, completed using reference TRBV18 and TRBJ2-4, is NAGVMQNPRHLVRRRGQEARLRCSPMKGHSHVYWYRQLPEEGLKFMVYLQKENIIDESGMPKERFSAEFPKEGPSILRIQQVVRGDSAAYFCASSPYEGTKNIQYFGAGTRLSVL.

This clonotype was detected many times. This chain links TRBV28 with TRBJ1-5, with unresolved D. V was trimmed by 8 bases and J by 4 bases, leaving 9 bases between them. Germline CDR1 and CDR2: MDHEN and SYDVKM. This CDR3 spans 12 amino acids. CDR3 bases: TGTGCCAGCGATTTTACGAATCAGCCCCAGCATTTT. This translates into CASDFTNQPQHF. Drawing the rest from reference TRBV28 and TRBJ1-5, the complete variable domain is DVKVTQSSRYLVKRTGEKVFLECVQDMDHENMFWYRQDPGLGLRLIYFSYDVKMKEKGDIPEGYSVSREKKERFSLILESASTNQTSMYLCASDFTNQPQHFGDGTRLSIL.

This clonotype showed up just a few times. The chain uses TRBV4-1 and TRBJ1-1; no firm D call. The V gene's germline CDR1 is MGHRA and CDR2 YSYEKL. Trimming took off 0 bases at V and 9 bases at J, with 11 bases between the two ends. CDR3 size: 13 residues. Here the CDR3 DNA reads TGCGCCAGCAGCCAAGATGCGGGATATCAAGCTTTCTTT. Its translation: CASSQDAGYQAFF.

The chain is built from TRBV28 and TRBJ2-7; 7 positions match TRBD1. Germline V gene sequence: CDR1 MDHEN, CDR2 SYDVKM. Germline trimming cut 4 bases from V and 2 bases from J; bases unmatched to any gene: 5. The CDR3 loop spans 14 amino acids. This CDR3 is CASSSPGQTYEQYV. The CDR3 bases are TGTGCCAGCAGTTCTCCGGGACAGACCTACGAGCAGTACGTC.

The chain is built from TRBV5-1 and TRBJ2-4; 10 nucleotides align to TRBD2. Trimming took 1 base from V and 3 from J; bases not matched to a gene: 22. The CDR3 is made up of 22 amino acids. Per germline, CDR1 SGHRS and CDR2 YFSETQ. CDR3 amino acids: CASSLSGHTSGDPPGVKNIQYF. CDR3 in DNA: TGCGCCAGCAGCTTGAGCGGACACACTAGCGGGGATCCGCCGGGAGTCAAAAACATTCAGTACTTC. Full variable domain (rest looked up from reference TRBV5-1 and TRBJ2-4): KAGVTQTPRYLIKTRGQQVTLSCSPISGHRSVSWYQQTPGQGLQFLFEYFSETQRNKGNFPGRFSGRQFSNSRSEMNVSTLELGDSALYLCASSLSGHTSGDPPGVKNIQYFGAGTRLSVL.

V is TRBV5-5 and J is TRBJ2-3; weak D call: TRBD2 (6 bases). Deletions cut 7 bases from V and 4 bases from J, with 16 bases between. Germline V gives CDR1 SGHKS, CDR2 YYEKEE (reference sequence). This CDR3 has 14 amino acids. The CDR3 nucleotides are TGTGCCAGCGCGGGTGACGGCGGGGCAGATACGCAGTATTTT. It yields the protein CASAGDGGADTQYF. The full variable domain, completed using reference TRBV5-5 and TRBJ2-3, is DAGVTQSPTHLIKTRGQQVTLRCSPISGHKSVSWYQQVLGQGPQFIFQYYEKEERGRGNFPDRFSARQFPNYSSELNVNALLLGDSALYLCASAGDGGADTQYFGPGTRLTVL.

In its sample, this clonotype was seen a few times. This sequence joins TRBV7-2 and TRBJ1-3; no clear D. V lost 4 bases to trimming and J lost 4 bases, with 14 bases between them. Per germline, CDR1 SGHTA and CDR2 FQGNSA. The length of the CDR3 is 15 residues. CDR3: CASSSAGAGGNTIYF. DNA for the CDR3: TGTGCCAGCAGCTCAGCGGGAGCCGGCGGAAACACCATATATTTT.

V usage is TRBV5-1 and J usage is TRBJ1-1; D gene unclear. Germline V gene lookup returns CDR1 SGHRS and CDR2 YFSETQ. This CDR3 contains 13 residues. Trimming stripped 7 bases from V and 6 bases from J, with 16 bases between. The CDR3 here is CASGPQPSAEAFF. The CDR3 DNA follows: TGCGCCAGCGGGCCACAGCCTAGCGCTGAAGCTTTCTTT.

V gene TRBV12-5 combines with J gene TRBJ2-2; possible D gene TRBD1, 6 bases. V was pared by 7 bases and J by 1 base, with 10 bases between. Per germline, CDR1 LGHNT and CDR2 FRNRAP. This CDR3 spans 14 amino acids. The CDR3 DNA reads TGTGCTAGTGACAGGGACGAGAACACCGGGGAGCTGTTTTTT. Translating it yields CASDRDENTGELFF.

This clonotype turned up a few times. The gene calls are TRBV14 and TRBJ2-5; no definite D call. Between the trimmed V and J ends, which lost 1 base and 3 bases, there was a span of 15 bases. Germline CDR1 reads SGHDN; CDR2 reads FVKESK. The CDR3 contains 16 residues. The CDR3 DNA is TGTGCCAGCAGCCAAGGTTTTTTCGGCGGCAAAGAGACCCAGTACTTC. Protein product: CASSQGFFGGKETQYF.

There are a few counts of this clonotype. The genes are TRBV27 and TRBJ1-1; 7 positions agree with TRBD1. V shed 6 bases, J shed 3 bases, and the junction held 7 bases outside the gene matches. CDR3 length: 14 amino acids. The germline CDR1 and CDR2 sequences are MNHEY and SMNVEV (reference sequence). CDR3 in amino acids: CASRGGAYDTEAFF. Here the CDR3 DNA reads TGTGCCAGCAGAGGGGGCGCGTACGACACTGAAGCTTTCTTT.

The rearrangement uses TRBV3-1 and TRBJ1-1; D ambiguous. The V gene lost 4 bases and the J gene lost 5 bases, with 11 bases spanning the gap. Germline CDR1 is LGHDT and CDR2 is YNNKEL (reference sequence). There are 13 residues in the CDR3. The DNA of the CDR3 is TGTGCCAGCAGCCTGATGGGTGGGACTGAAGCTTTCTTT. This encodes CASSLMGGTEAFF.

This clonotype was observed at least ten times. The chain employs TRBV7-2 and TRBJ2-1, with D perhaps matching TRBD2 (5 bases). Germline V gene data show CDR1 as SGHTA and CDR2 as FQGNSA. The length of the CDR3 is 13 residues. Between the trimmed V and J ends, which lost 2 bases and 10 bases, there was a span of 12 bases. The CDR3 nucleotides read TGTGCCAGCAGCTTACCGGGAAACGGGGAGCAGTTCTTC. It encodes CASSLPGNGEQFF.

This clonotype was picked up a small number of times. The rearrangement uses TRBV12-3 or TRBV12-4 and TRBJ1-3; D remains ambiguous. Deletions cut 3 bases from V and 0 bases from J, with 12 bases between. The CDR3 contains 16 residues. In DNA form, the CDR3 reads TGTGCCAGCAGTTTGGGTAGCTCTGCCTCTGGAAACACCATATATTTT. Protein sequence: CASSLGSSASGNTIYF.

This clonotype was counted a few times. The chain joins TRBV3-1 to TRBJ2-3, with 8 bases lining up with TRBD2. The trim removed 5 bases at V and 4 bases at J, leaving 20 bases unmatched. The germline V gene has CDR1 LGHDT and CDR2 YNNKEL (reference sequence). The CDR3 covers 19 residues. The DNA of the CDR3 is TGTGCCAGCAGCAATTGGAAGTTGCGGGGGGACCACCGCGCAGATACGCAGTATTTT. This encodes CASSNWKLRGDHRADTQYF.

This clonotype was recorded a few times. CDR3 coding DNA: TGCGCCAGCAGCCAAGAGGGCGATGAAAAACTGTTTTTT. Its protein is CASSQEGDEKLFF. V and J are TRBV4-3 and TRBJ1-4; D gene uncertain. CDR3 length: 13 amino acids. V lost 0 bases and J lost 6, with 5 bases in between. Germline V CDR1 and CDR2: LGHNA, YSLEER.

The chain combines TRBV12-3 or TRBV12-4 with TRBJ2-7; D perhaps matches TRBD1 (5 bases). Trimming removed 2 bases at V and 10 bases at J, with 15 bases between. CDR3 size: 13 residues. The CDR3 here is CASSLRGSIHQYV. The CDR3, as DNA: TGTGCCAGCAGTTTAAGGGGTTCAATACACCAGTACGTC.

This clonotype was seen more than once but under ten times. V gene TRBV6-1 combines with J gene TRBJ1-1, with a weak D call TRBD1 (5 bases). CDR3 length equals 11 residues. The V gene's germline CDR1 is MNHNS and CDR2 SASEGT. Between the trimmed V and J ends, which lost 6 bases and 9 bases, there was a span of 11 bases. The CDR3 DNA follows: TGTGCCAGCAGCCAACAGGTGAAAGCTTTCTTT. Its translation is CASSQQVKAFF.

In this sample, this clonotype turned up a few times. V usage is TRBV20-1 and J usage is TRBJ2-1; D gene uncertain. Trimming shortened V by 6 bases and J by 4 bases, and 13 bases separated the two germline ends. Germline values: CDR1 DFQATT, CDR2 SNEGSKA (reference sequence). This CDR3 is 13 amino acids long. The CDR3 DNA follows: TGCAGTGCGAAGCGTGGGGTATACAATGAGCAGTTCTTC. This sequence encodes CSAKRGVYNEQFF.

The chain is built from TRBV2 and TRBJ1-6; possible D gene TRBD1, 5 bases. Looked up from germline, CDR1 is SNHLY and CDR2 is FYNNEI. V lost 4 bases and J lost 7, with 14 bases in between. The CDR3 is 15 residues long. DNA for the CDR3: TGTGCCAGCAGTGCAGAACGAGCAGGGAATTCACCCCTCCACTTT. This gives the protein CASSAERAGNSPLHF. Combining the CDR3 with reference TRBV2 and TRBJ1-6 gives the whole variable domain EPEVTQTPSHQVTQMGQEVILRCVPISNHLYFYWYRQILGQKVEFLVSFYNNEISEKSEIFDDQFSVERPDGSNFTLKIRSTKLEDSAMYFCASSAERAGNSPLHFGNGTRLTVT.

The sample holds a few counts of this clonotype. The gene calls are TRBV4-2 and TRBJ2-7; 7 bases match TRBD1. Germline CDR1 reads LGHNA; CDR2 reads YNFKEQ. The V gene end was trimmed by 4 bases and the J gene end by 0 bases; junction bases not matched to a gene: 9. This CDR3 is 16 amino acids long. The CDR3 sequence: CASSRTGSRGSYEQYF. CDR3 DNA: TGTGCCAGCAGCCGGACAGGTTCCAGGGGCTCCTACGAGCAGTACTTC.

The sample holds a few counts of this clonotype. This chain links TRBV7-2 with TRBJ1-1; D remains ambiguous. Trimming left V 8 bases short and J 1 base short, with 11 bases between. Germline CDR1 SGHTA, CDR2 FQGNSA. The CDR3 length is 13 residues. In DNA form, the CDR3 reads TGTGCCAGCGGCCCGGGCGGGAACACTGAAGCTTTCTTT. It translates to CASGPGGNTEAFF.

The chain employs TRBV15 and TRBJ2-2, with 8 bases aligning to TRBD1. This CDR3 comprises 16 residues. Germline CDR1 is LNHNV and CDR2 is YYDKDF (reference sequence). With 5 bases clipped from V and 6 bases from J, the junction kept 11 bases outside the gene matches. The CDR3 region is CATSGLDRDRSGELFF. The CDR3 bases are TGTGCCACCAGCGGCCTAGACAGGGACAGGTCCGGGGAGCTGTTTTTT.

This clonotype was recorded many times. The chain is built from TRBV12-3 or TRBV12-4 and TRBJ2-3; D remains unclear. This CDR3 has 14 residues. With 2 bases removed from V and 6 bases from J, the gap between germline ends came to 12 bases. The CDR3 reads CASSLTGVGDTQYF. The CDR3 DNA sequence: TGTGCCAGCAGTTTAACGGGTGTTGGGGATACGCAGTATTTT.

The V call is TRBV30, the J call TRBJ2-1; D possibly corresponds to TRBD2 (6 bases). V lost 2 bases to trimming and J lost 8 bases, with 22 bases between them. There are 16 residues in the CDR3. CDR1 is GTSNPN, CDR2 SVGIG, per germline (reference sequence). The CDR3 loop reads CAWSFLAPGDSHEQFF. CDR3 in DNA: TGTGCCTGGAGTTTCCTAGCCCCGGGGGATTCTCATGAGCAGTTCTTC.

The chain couples TRBV4-2 to TRBJ1-6; 7 bases agree with TRBD1. The ends lost 2 bases at V and 7 bases at J; junction bases unmatched: 11. Germline values: CDR1 LGHNA, CDR2 YNFKEQ. There are 17 residues in the CDR3. The CDR3 loop is CASSQIGTEGLNSPLHF. The CDR3 coding sequence is TGTGCCAGCAGCCAAATCGGGACAGAAGGCTTAAATTCACCCCTCCACTTT.